Listed here are 26 T cell receptor beta chains from one sample, sequenced in a study of PD-L1 blockade in urothelial cancer. Assay: immunoSEQ multiplex PCR; the TCRdb copy retains only in-frame clones and omits some. The sample shows tens of thousands of clones, around 79% of them seen only once. The sample was PBMCs, taken around atezolizumab (anti-PD-L1) treatment. These receptors were taken from a man aged 65 to 85 with urothelial cancer.

The chain links TRBV28 to TRBJ2-6; tentative D call: TRBD2 (6 bases). The CDR3 extends over 17 amino acids. V was trimmed by 1 base and J by 2 bases, leaving 12 bases between them. Looked up from germline, CDR1 is MDHEN and CDR2 is SYDVKM. This CDR3 reads CASSLLSRRAGANVLTF. The CDR3 bases are TGTGCCAGCAGTTTATTATCGCGGAGGGCTGGGGCCAACGTCCTGACTTTC.

The V call is TRBV19, the J call TRBJ1-5, with 9 positions matching TRBD1. V lost 8 bases and J lost 4; bases outside the gene matches: 3. This CDR3 region has 13 residues. Per the germline V gene, CDR1 is LNHDA and CDR2 is SQIVND (reference sequence). The CDR3 loop reads CASAGTGNQPQHF. The CDR3 bases are TGTGCCAGTGCCGGGACAGGGAATCAGCCCCAGCATTTT. Supplemented by reference TRBV19 and TRBJ1-5, the full variable domain reads DGGITQSPKYLFRKEGQNVTLSCEQNLNHDAMYWYRQDPGQGLRLIYYSQIVNDFQKGDIAEGYSVSREKKESFPLTVTSAQKNPTAFYLCASAGTGNQPQHFGDGTRLSIL.

Details on this clone: One end of the junction fails to match germline, which may point to a read error. The chain has TRBV7-9 and TRBJ1-1; D ambiguous. The CDR3 is made up of 14 amino acids. Germline-derived CDR1 and CDR2 are SEHNR and FQNEAQ (reference sequence). CDR3 nucleotide sequence: TGTGCCAGCAGCTTAGTCGGTGTGAAGACTGAAGCTTTCTTT. Translating gives CASSLVGVKTEAFF.

This sequence joins TRBV7-5 and TRBJ1-5; TRBD1, the table's D call, was not compared with the DNA. TRBV7-5 is a pseudogene. The CDR3 extends over 16 amino acids. This CDR3 is CVRSGLRTGYDQPQHF. The CDR3 DNA reads TGTGTCAGAAGCGGTCTCCGGACAGGGTATGACCAGCCCCAGCATTTT.

This clone was picked up one time. This rearrangement joins TRBV6-5 to TRBJ2-7, with TRBD2 as a possible D gene (5 bases). The V gene lost 0 bases and the J gene lost 5 bases, with 14 bases spanning the gap. CDR3 length equals 15 residues. Per germline, CDR1 MNHEY and CDR2 SVGAGI. In DNA, the CDR3 is TGTGCCAGCAGTTACTCACGGACTCCTCAGGACGAGCAGTACTTC. This encodes CASSYSRTPQDEQYF.

V is TRBV5-1 and J is TRBJ1-3; 9 nucleotides align to TRBD1. The germline CDR1 and CDR2 sequences are SGHRS and YFSETQ. The length of the CDR3 is 16 residues. V shed 0 bases, J shed 4 bases, and the junction held 5 bases outside the gene matches. DNA for the CDR3: TGCGCCAGCAGCTTGGTGACAGGGGGTTCAGGAAACACCATATATTTT. Residues: CASSLVTGGSGNTIYF.

This chain connects TRBV25-1 to TRBJ2-7; TRBD1 matches 9 bases. The CDR3 length is 15 residues. The V and J ends lost 4 bases and 1 base, in that order; junction bases with no gene match: 5. Germline-derived CDR1 and CDR2 are MGHDK and SYGVNS. The CDR3 spells CASSVDRGGSYEQYF. In nucleotides, the CDR3 is TGTGCCAGCAGTGTGGACAGGGGTGGGTCCTACGAGCAGTACTTC.

J is TRBJ2-7 and V is TRBV4-2, with 10 bases aligning to TRBD2. CDR3 length: 18 residues. Germline trimming cut 0 bases from V and 1 base from J; bases unmatched to any gene: 9. Germline loops: CDR1 LGHNA, CDR2 YNFKEQ. The CDR3 sequence: CASSQDPQRGGLSYEQYF. CDR3 nucleotides: TGTGCCAGCAGCCAAGATCCACAGCGGGGGGGCCTGTCCTACGAGCAGTACTTC.

The V gene is TRBV5-4, the J gene TRBJ2-7; TRBD2 is a possible D gene (5 bases). This CDR3 comprises 12 residues. In germline, CDR1 is SGHNT, CDR2 YYREEE (reference sequence). Trimming took 2 bases from V and 6 from J, leaving 9 bases between them. The CDR3: CASSFEGLEQYF. In nucleotides, the CDR3 is TGTGCCAGCAGCTTCGAGGGCCTCGAGCAGTACTTC.

The chain links TRBV7-8 to TRBJ1-5, with a tentative D call TRBD1 (5 bases). The V end lost 5 bases, the J end lost 5 bases, and 16 bases lay between the germline ends. The germline gives CDR1 SGHVS, CDR2 FQNEAQ. There are 15 residues in the CDR3. CDR3 sequence (DNA): TGTGCCAGCAGCCCGCAGTCAGGGCTGGATCAGCCCCAGCATTTT. It specifies CASSPQSGLDQPQHF.

The chain employs TRBV15 and TRBJ2-3, with TRBD1 matching over 9 bases. There are 16 residues in the CDR3. V trimming: 5 bases; J trimming: 0 bases; junction bases outside the gene matches: 6. Germline loops: CDR1 LNHNV, CDR2 YYDKDF (reference sequence). CDR3 sequence (DNA): TGTGCCACCAGCTCCCGGGACAGGGTTAGCACAGATACGCAGTATTTT. Its translation: CATSSRDRVSTDTQYF. The full variable domain, with the rest looked up from reference TRBV15 and TRBJ2-3, is DAMVIQNPRYQVTQFGKPVTLSCSQTLNHNVMYWYQQKSSQAPKLLFHYYDKDFNNEADTPDNFQSRRPNTSFCFLDIRSPGLGDTAMYLCATSSRDRVSTDTQYFGPGTRLTVL.

V gene TRBV6-6 combines with J gene TRBJ2-1; TRBD2 matches at 13 bases. Trimming cost V 5 bases and J 7 bases; bases outside gene matches: 2. This CDR3 spans 14 amino acids. In germline, CDR1 is MNHNY, CDR2 SVGAGI (reference sequence). The CDR3 region has the DNA TGTGCCAGCAGTGGACTAGCGGGGGTGAATGAGCAGTTCTTC. Its translation: CASSGLAGVNEQFF.

The CDR3 DNA reads TGTGCCAGCAGCCAACAGGGGCTTCGCTCCTACAATGAGCAGTTCTTC. It translates to CASSQQGLRSYNEQFF. The gene calls are TRBV7-9 and TRBJ2-1, with TRBD1 identical over 7 bases. Trimming removed 5 bases from V and 0 bases from J; junction bases left unmatched: 7. There are 16 residues in the CDR3. Per the germline V gene, CDR1 is SEHNR and CDR2 is FQNEAQ (reference sequence).

The J gene is TRBJ2-1, the V gene TRBV9; D remains unclear. The CDR3 loop spans 14 amino acids. Per the germline V gene, CDR1 is SGDLS and CDR2 is YYNGEE. V lost 0 bases, J lost 0 bases, and 4 bases lay in between. In DNA, the CDR3 is TGTGCCAGCAGCGTAGACTCCTCCTACAATGAGCAGTTCTTC. Its protein is CASSVDSSYNEQFF.

The chain has TRBV7-2 and TRBJ2-1; 9 bases align to TRBD1. V lost 2 bases and J lost 2; bases outside the gene matches: 4. CDR1 and CDR2 (germline): SGHTA, FQGNSA. The CDR3 runs to 16 residues. The CDR3 reads CASSLSGTGTYNEQFF. CDR3 bases: TGTGCCAGCAGCTTATCTGGGACAGGGACCTACAATGAGCAGTTCTTC.

The table lists this clone with a count of one. The chain has TRBV28 and TRBJ1-2, with 7 positions matching TRBD1. With 3 bases clipped from V and 6 bases from J, the junction kept 4 bases outside the gene matches. This CDR3 region has 13 residues. Looked up from germline, CDR1 is MDHEN and CDR2 is SYDVKM. The CDR3 reads CASSFDRVDGYTF. DNA of the CDR3: TGTGCCAGCAGTTTCGACAGGGTGGATGGCTACACCTTC.

V is TRBV5-4 and J is TRBJ2-1; the match to TRBD2 covers 12 bases. From germline, CDR1 is SGHNT and CDR2 YYREEE (reference sequence). Trimming removed 4 bases from V and 1 base from J; junction bases left unmatched: 6. CDR3 size: 17 residues. DNA for the CDR3: TGTGCCAGCAGCCACGGACTAGCGGGATCTTCCTACAATGAGCAGTTCTTC. This translates into CASSHGLAGSSYNEQFF.

The CDR3 nucleotides read TGTGCCAGTAGTATAGTTGAGCACCGCCTTTTGGAGGGCTACACCTTC. Translation: CASSIVEHRLLEGYTF. The V call is TRBV19, the J call TRBJ1-2; D not certain. V was clipped by 1 base and J by 8 bases, with 20 bases between them. Germline V lookup: CDR1 LNHDA, CDR2 SQIVND (reference sequence). The CDR3 consists of 16 residues.

The gene calls are TRBV19 and TRBJ2-2, with 7 bases that match TRBD1. The CDR3 runs to 15 residues. The V gene end was trimmed by 7 bases and the J gene end by 2 bases; junction bases not matched to a gene: 7. Looked up from germline, CDR1 is LNHDA and CDR2 is SQIVND (reference sequence). Here the CDR3 reads CASKAGTANTGELFF. The CDR3, as DNA: TGTGCCAGTAAAGCCGGGACAGCCAACACCGGGGAGCTGTTTTTT. The full variable domain, rest sourced from reference TRBV19 and TRBJ2-2, is DGGITQSPKYLFRKEGQNVTLSCEQNLNHDAMYWYRQDPGQGLRLIYYSQIVNDFQKGDIAEGYSVSREKKESFPLTVTSAQKNPTAFYLCASKAGTANTGELFFGEGSRLTVL.

J is TRBJ2-7 and V is TRBV18, with TRBD1 matching over 8 bases. With 0 bases clipped from V and 0 bases from J, the junction kept 7 bases outside the gene matches. Germline assignment: CDR1 KGHSH and CDR2 LQKENI. The CDR3 covers 17 residues. CDR3 sequence reads: CASSPPTGGVSSYEQYF. Here the CDR3 DNA reads TGTGCCAGCTCACCACCTACAGGGGGTGTAAGCTCCTACGAGCAGTACTTC.

The rearrangement uses TRBV4-3 and TRBJ2-3; TRBD2 is a possible D gene (5 bases). V was cut by 4 bases and J by 0 bases, with 14 bases left in between. CDR1 is LGHNA, CDR2 YSLEER, per germline. The CDR3 is 16 residues long. The CDR3 DNA sequence: TGCGCCAGCAGCCCGTCCTATCTAGCTAGCACAGATACGCAGTATTTT. Encoded protein: CASSPSYLASTDTQYF.

J is TRBJ2-7 and V is TRBV6-5; possible D gene TRBD2, 6 bases. Looked up from germline, CDR1 is MNHEY and CDR2 is SVGAGI. The CDR3 loop spans 13 amino acids. The germline V and J ends were trimmed by 8 bases and 2 bases, with 13 bases remaining between them. DNA for the CDR3: TGTGCCAGCCTGGGGAGGCTGCCCTACGAGCAGTACTTC. Its protein is CASLGRLPYEQYF.

The chain recombines TRBV19 with TRBJ1-2; D is possibly TRBD1 (6 bases). This CDR3 region has 16 residues. From germline, CDR1 is LNHDA and CDR2 SQIVND (reference sequence). Trimming stripped 5 bases from V and 4 bases from J, with 20 bases between. CDR3 sequence reads: CASSDQEGGPFYGYTF. The CDR3 coding sequence is TGTGCCAGTAGTGACCAAGAAGGGGGACCTTTCTATGGCTACACCTTC.

The chain joins TRBV7-2 to TRBJ1-2; D gene ambiguous. This CDR3 has 15 residues. Trimming took 5 bases from V and 3 from J, leaving 16 bases between them. The germline V gene encodes CDR1 SGHTA and CDR2 FQGNSA. The CDR3 region has the DNA TGTGCCAGCAGCCTCCTCGGGAATACGGACTATGGCTACACCTTC. It is translated as CASSLLGNTDYGYTF.

V usage is TRBV6-1 and J usage is TRBJ1-2, with 9 bases that match TRBD1. Germline V gives CDR1 MNHNS, CDR2 SASEGT. The CDR3 is made up of 12 amino acids. V gave up 7 bases and J gave up 7 bases; unmatched junction bases: 4. The CDR3, as DNA: TGTGCCAGCAAAACAGGGGGCAGTGGCTACACCTTC. This translates into CASKTGGSGYTF.

The chain has TRBV7-9 and TRBJ2-7; D uncertain. Germline CDR1 and CDR2: SEHNR and FQNEAQ (reference sequence). V gave up 5 bases and J gave up 1 base, with 3 bases separating them. The CDR3 spans 11 residues. The CDR3 loop is CASSVSYEQYF. The CDR3 nucleotides read TGTGCCAGCAGCGTATCCTACGAGCAGTACTTC.